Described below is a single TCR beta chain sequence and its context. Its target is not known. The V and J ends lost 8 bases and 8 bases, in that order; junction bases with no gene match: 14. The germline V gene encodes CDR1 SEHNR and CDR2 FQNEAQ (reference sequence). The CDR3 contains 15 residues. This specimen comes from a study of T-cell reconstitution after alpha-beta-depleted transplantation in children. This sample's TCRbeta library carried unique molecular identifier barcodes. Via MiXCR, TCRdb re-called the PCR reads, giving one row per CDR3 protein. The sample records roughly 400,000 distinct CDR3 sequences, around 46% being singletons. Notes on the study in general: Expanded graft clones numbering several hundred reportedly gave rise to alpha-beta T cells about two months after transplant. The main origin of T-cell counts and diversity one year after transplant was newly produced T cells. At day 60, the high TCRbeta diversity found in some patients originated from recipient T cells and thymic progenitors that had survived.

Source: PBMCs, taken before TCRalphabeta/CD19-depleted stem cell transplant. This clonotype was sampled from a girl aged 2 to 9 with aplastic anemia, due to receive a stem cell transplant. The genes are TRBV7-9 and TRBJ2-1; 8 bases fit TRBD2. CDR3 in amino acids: CASLGEGLVFHEQFF. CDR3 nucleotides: TGTGCCAGCCTTGGGGAGGGACTAGTCTTCCATGAGCAGTTCTTC.